These 19 T cell receptor beta chains share one sample of origin, sequenced in a study of cytomegalovirus exposure and HLA in healthy donors. The PCR employed 60 Vbeta primers together with 13 Jbeta primers. Profiling relied on immunoSEQ multiplex PCR, and the TCRdb table lists in-frame clones only, not all of them. Among under 90,000 clones listed, around four fifths were seen once. The sequencing input was PBMCs. Receptor source: a man aged 45-65 years in good health and CMV-seropositive.

The V and J genes are TRBV19 and TRBJ2-3; the D is unclear. Germline V gives CDR1 LNHDA, CDR2 SQIVND (reference sequence). The V and J ends lost 6 bases and 1 base respectively, with 20 bases between them. This CDR3 region has 17 residues. DNA for the CDR3: TGTGCCAGTAGCTATCCCTCAACTGGAGAAGGCACAGATACGCAGTATTTT. Protein product: CASSYPSTGEGTDTQYF.

The chain is built from TRBV9 and TRBJ1-2; no definite D call. Between the trimmed V and J ends, which lost 0 bases and 3 bases, there was a span of 12 bases. This CDR3 contains 15 residues. The germline V gene has CDR1 SGDLS and CDR2 YYNGEE. CDR3 bases: TGTGCCAGCAGCGTAGGAGGGTCTCAGGACTATGGCTACACCTTC. Amino acids: CASSVGGSQDYGYTF.

V and J are TRBV7-8 and TRBJ2-1; unclear D gene. This CDR3 spans 14 amino acids. Germline assignment: CDR1 SGHVS and CDR2 FQNEAQ. V was pared by 5 bases and J by 6 bases, with 14 bases between. The CDR3 protein is CASSPRDTSNEQFF. As DNA, the CDR3 is TGTGCCAGCAGCCCCAGAGACACCTCCAATGAGCAGTTCTTC.

The V and J genes are TRBV11-3 and TRBJ2-1; possibly TRBD1 for D (5 bases). This CDR3 region has 15 residues. V was cut by 2 bases and J by 2 bases, with 10 bases left in between. Per the germline V gene, CDR1 is SGHNT and CDR2 is YENEEA. Here the CDR3 DNA reads TGTGCCAGCAGCTTAAGGGGTAACACCTACAATGAGCAGTTCTTC. This gives the protein CASSLRGNTYNEQFF.

This rearrangement joins TRBV11-3 to TRBJ2-3; no clear D gene. The CDR3 is 12 residues long. Germline CDR1 and CDR2: SGHNT and YENEEA. V lost 10 bases and J lost 1, with 9 bases in between. DNA of the CDR3: TGTGCCACAAGCGACGGCACAGATACGCAGTATTTT. Translating gives CATSDGTDTQYF. Together with reference TRBV11-3 and TRBJ2-3, the CDR3 gives the full variable domain: EAGVVQSPRYKIIEKKQPVAFWCNPISGHNTLYWYLQNLGQGPELLIRYENEEAVDDSQLPKDRFSAERLKGVDSTLKIQPAELGDSAVYLCATSDGTDTQYFGPGTRLTVL.

A single count supports this clone. The chain combines TRBV27 with TRBJ2-1, with TRBD1 identical over 7 bases. V shed 5 bases and J 10 bases; nucleotides not matched to a gene: 8. The CDR3 has 13 residues. Per the germline V gene, CDR1 is MNHEY and CDR2 is SMNVEV (reference sequence). The CDR3 is CASSPGQSLEQFF. CDR3 sequence (DNA): TGTGCCAGCAGTCCGGGACAGTCCTTAGAGCAGTTCTTC.

This rearrangement joins TRBV18 to TRBJ1-1; D unresolved. V shed 3 bases and J shed 1 base, with 9 bases lying between them. This CDR3 is built from 14 residues. Germline V gene sequence: CDR1 KGHSH, CDR2 LQKENI. The CDR3 sequence is CASSPARGNTEAFF. Written as DNA, the CDR3 is TGTGCCAGCTCACCGGCTCGGGGGAACACTGAAGCTTTCTTT. The full variable domain, with the rest looked up from reference TRBV18 and TRBJ1-1, is NAGVMQNPRHLVRRRGQEARLRCSPMKGHSHVYWYRQLPEEGLKFMVYLQKENIIDESGMPKERFSAEFPKEGPSILRIQQVVRGDSAAYFCASSPARGNTEAFFGQGTRLTVV.

This clone was seen a handful of times. The chain carries TRBV4-1 and TRBJ2-4; TRBD1 matches at 8 bases. This CDR3 spans 18 amino acids. From germline, CDR1 is MGHRA and CDR2 YSYEKL. Losses at the gene ends were 1 base for V and 6 bases for J; bases not matched to a gene: 14. DNA for the CDR3: TGCGCCAGCAGCCAAGGGATGCTCCCGGGGCAGGGGGCAAACATTCAGTACTTC. It is translated as CASSQGMLPGQGANIQYF.

The genes are TRBV16 and TRBJ2-3; the D gene is possibly TRBD2 (5 bases). V was cut by 2 bases and J by 3 bases, with 9 bases left in between. The CDR3 is 14 residues long. Looked up from germline, CDR1 is KGHSY and CDR2 is FQNENV. The CDR3 loop reads CASSQLSGTDTQYF. The CDR3 DNA is TGTGCCAGCAGCCAACTCTCGGGGACAGATACGCAGTATTTT.

This rearrangement joins TRBV30 to TRBJ1-1; perhaps TRBD1 as D (6 bases). CDR3 size: 11 residues. The ends were cut back, 2 bases at V and 10 bases at J, with 11 bases in the middle. The germline V gene encodes CDR1 GTSNPN and CDR2 SVGIG (reference sequence). In DNA form, the CDR3 reads TGTGCCTGGAGTTGGGCAGGGGTAGCTTTCTTT. Translation: CAWSWAGVAFF.

The V call is TRBV5-6, the J call TRBJ1-2; possibly TRBD1 for D (5 bases). In germline, CDR1 is SGHDT, CDR2 YYEEEE. CDR3 length equals 13 residues. Deletions cut 5 bases from V and 8 bases from J, with 16 bases between. The CDR3 loop reads CASSRGVTGGYTF. In DNA form, the CDR3 reads TGTGCCAGCAGTCGGGGGGTGACGGGGGGCTACACCTTC.

The rearrangement joins TRBV18 to TRBJ2-7, with 7 bases matching TRBD1. The V and J ends lost 4 bases and 1 base, in that order; junction bases with no gene match: 4. Germline V CDR1 and CDR2: KGHSH, LQKENI. This CDR3 spans 14 amino acids. In DNA form, the CDR3 reads TGTGCCAGCTCACGGGCAGGGGGATCCTACGAGCAGTACTTC. Translated, it gives CASSRAGGSYEQYF. The whole variable domain, filled in from reference TRBV18 and TRBJ2-7, reads NAGVMQNPRHLVRRRGQEARLRCSPMKGHSHVYWYRQLPEEGLKFMVYLQKENIIDESGMPKERFSAEFPKEGPSILRIQQVVRGDSAAYFCASSRAGGSYEQYFGPGTRLTVT.

V is TRBV25-1 and J is TRBJ1-2; 8 positions agree with TRBD1. This CDR3 spans 13 amino acids. V gave up 7 bases and J gave up 4 bases; unmatched junction bases: 5. Germline V lookup: CDR1 MGHDK, CDR2 SYGVNS. CDR3 bases: TGTGCCAGCAAGGACAGGGTAGGCTATGGCTACACCTTC. Translating it yields CASKDRVGYGYTF.

The sample holds a few counts of this clone. This sequence joins TRBV7-9 and TRBJ2-3, with 8 bases identical to TRBD2. The CDR3 has 15 amino acids. Trimming at V came to 0 bases and at J to 1 base, leaving 0 bases not matched to a gene. Germline V gene data show CDR1 as SEHNR and CDR2 as FQNEAQ (reference sequence). CDR3 DNA: TGTGCCAGCAGCTTAGCCGGGAGGGGCACAGATACGCAGTATTTT. This encodes CASSLAGRGTDTQYF.

This chain joins TRBV11-3 and TRBJ2-7; maybe TRBD2 (5 bases). The CDR3 is made up of 12 amino acids. Germline CDR1 SGHNT, CDR2 YENEEA. V lost 4 bases and J 4 bases, leaving 8 bases between the germline ends. This CDR3 reads CASSYRTYEQYF. In DNA form, the CDR3 reads TGTGCCAGCAGCTATAGGACTTACGAGCAGTACTTC.

The chain couples TRBV19 to TRBJ2-5; D is unresolved. V lost 1 base and J lost 1, with 4 bases in between. Germline CDR1 is LNHDA and CDR2 is SQIVND (reference sequence). The CDR3 extends over 13 amino acids. CDR3 loop: CASSIGLQETQYF. Here the CDR3 DNA reads TGTGCCAGTAGTATAGGGCTCCAAGAGACCCAGTACTTC.

The chain has TRBV2 and TRBJ2-2; 7 bases match TRBD1. CDR1 is SNHLY, CDR2 FYNNEI, per germline. The J segment lost 3 bases and the V segment lost 4 bases, leaving 8 bases of the junction unmatched. The CDR3 contains 16 residues. The DNA of the CDR3 is TGTGCCAGCAGTGTCCCCGGACAGGTGGACACCGGGGAGCTGTTTTTT. Residues: CASSVPGQVDTGELFF.

A remark on this clone: One end of the junction varies from germline; a read error may be responsible. This chain connects TRBV7-9 to TRBJ2-7, with 11 bases that match TRBD1. There are 16 residues in the CDR3. Per the germline V gene, CDR1 is SEHNR and CDR2 is FQNEAQ (reference sequence). CDR3 in amino acids: CSSSTGPGTGGYEQYF. DNA of the CDR3: TGTTCCAGCAGCACCGGACCCGGGACAGGGGGTTACGAGCAGTACTTC.

The J gene is TRBJ2-5, the V gene TRBV9, with D perhaps matching TRBD1 (5 bases). The CDR3 contains 11 residues. Trimming left V 3 bases short and J 5 bases short, with 5 bases between. From germline, CDR1 is SGDLS and CDR2 YYNGEE. CDR3: CASSEGETQYF. The CDR3 nucleotides are TGTGCCAGCAGCGAGGGGGAGACCCAGTACTTC.